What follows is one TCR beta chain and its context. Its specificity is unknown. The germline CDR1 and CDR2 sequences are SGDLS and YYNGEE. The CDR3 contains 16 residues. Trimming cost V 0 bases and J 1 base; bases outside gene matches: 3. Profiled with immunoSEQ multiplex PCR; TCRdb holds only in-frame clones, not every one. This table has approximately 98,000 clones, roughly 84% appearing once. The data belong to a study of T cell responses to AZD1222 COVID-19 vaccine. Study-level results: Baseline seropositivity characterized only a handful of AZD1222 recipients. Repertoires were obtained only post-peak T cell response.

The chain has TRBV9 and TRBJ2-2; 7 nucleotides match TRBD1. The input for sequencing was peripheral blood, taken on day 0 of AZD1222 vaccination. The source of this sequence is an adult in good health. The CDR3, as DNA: TGTGCCAGCAGCGTAGGAAGACAGGGGAACACCGGGGAGCTGTTTTTT. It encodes CASSVGRQGNTGELFF.